This TCR beta chain was captured by sequencing in a study of T cell repertoires in cytomegalovirus infection. One entry per CDR3 protein, called by TCRdb with MiXCR from the reads. The sample records 800,000 to 950,000 distinct CDR3 sequences, about 33% being singletons. Details on this clonotype: Its antigen is not identified.

Overall study results and limits: HLA-C-restricted CMV clonotypes gave the most frequent clonotype in two of eight donors.

CDR1 is LGHDT and CDR2 is YNNKEL in the germline V gene (reference sequence). With 4 bases removed from V and 1 base from J, the gap between germline ends came to 8 bases. CDR3 length: 14 residues. The specimen was cultured CD8+ T cells from PBMCs, collected from culture after CMV antigen stimulation. The receptor was isolated from a human donor in good health (CMV status not recorded). Some clones in this sample may be carry-over from other donors' samples. The chain recombines TRBV3-1 with TRBJ1-5; D remains unclear. Here the CDR3 reads CASSPDESNQPQHF. In DNA, the CDR3 is TGTGCCAGCAGCCCGGACGAGAGCAATCAGCCCCAGCATTTT.